This T cell receptor beta chain originates from a study of PD-1 blockade in mismatch repair-deficient tumors. Profiled with immunoSEQ multiplex PCR; TCRdb holds only in-frame clones, not every one. The sample lists about 63,000 clones, around 88% occurring once. A few counts support this clone. Its antigen is still unknown. TCR sequencing covered three patients who responded to pembrolizumab. Findings and limits, study-wide: After pembrolizumab, tumor-resident clones rose rapidly, then generally contracted before radiologic responses.

This CDR3 contains 13 residues. Germline CDR1 SGHTA, CDR2 FQGNSA. V was clipped by 3 bases and J by 2 bases, with 8 bases between them. The rearrangement uses TRBV7-2 and TRBJ2-7; no clear D gene. The sample was peripheral blood, taken 52 weeks after starting pembrolizumab. This TCR came from an adult with mismatch repair-deficient cancer. The CDR3 DNA sequence: TGTGCCAGCAGCTTGGCAAATACCTACGAGCAGTACTTC. Translating gives CASSLANTYEQYF.